This TCR beta chain was recorded in a study of sequential checkpoint blockade in melanoma. Overall study context: First-line arms were nivolumab then ipilimumab, or the reverse, randomized 1:1.

This clone is classed as medium-sized (0.01 to 0.1%). Described treatment: randomized to nivolumab then ipilimumab (arm A) or the reverse (arm B). Sorted cells were live CD3+CD8+, lacking CD19 and CD56, from PBMCs. Clones were read by immunoSEQ multiplex PCR, and TCRdb kept only the in-frame ones, dropping some. This table has roughly 12,000 clones, roughly four fifths appearing once. Germline values: CDR1 SEHNR, CDR2 FQNEAQ (reference sequence). The length of the CDR3 is 15 residues. J was trimmed by 4 bases and V by 5 bases; bases with no gene match: 9. The chain combines TRBV7-9 with TRBJ1-2, with TRBD1 matching 8 bases. This receptor was obtained from a human donor with melanoma. Sample: CD8+ T cells sorted from blood (inferred from file names), taken from a patient given nivolumab and ipilimumab in sequence. DNA of the CDR3: TGTGCCAGCAGCCCGGGACAGGCGATTCTCTATGGCTACACCTTC. Its translation: CASSPGQAILYGYTF.